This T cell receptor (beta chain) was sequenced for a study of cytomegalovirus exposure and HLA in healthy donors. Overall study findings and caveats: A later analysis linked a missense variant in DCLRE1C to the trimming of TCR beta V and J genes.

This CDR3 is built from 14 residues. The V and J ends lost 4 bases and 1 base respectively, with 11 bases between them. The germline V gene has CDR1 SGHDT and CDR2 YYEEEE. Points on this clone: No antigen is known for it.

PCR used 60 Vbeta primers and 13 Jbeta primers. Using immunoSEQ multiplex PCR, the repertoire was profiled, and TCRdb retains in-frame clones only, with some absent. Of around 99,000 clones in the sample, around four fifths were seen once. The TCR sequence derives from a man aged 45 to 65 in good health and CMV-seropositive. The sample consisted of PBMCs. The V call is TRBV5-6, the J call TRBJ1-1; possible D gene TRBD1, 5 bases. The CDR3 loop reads CASSPRQTNTEAFF. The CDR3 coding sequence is TGTGCCAGCAGCCCCAGACAGACGAACACTGAAGCTTTCTTT.